The source of this TCR beta chain is a study of shared T cell receptors in the human thymus. Deletions cut 0 bases from V and 5 bases from J, with 17 bases between. Germline V gives CDR1 SGDLS, CDR2 YYNGEE. CDR3 length equals 17 residues. TCRdb's table, derived via immunoSEQ multiplex PCR, lists solely in-frame clones and lacks some. The sample contains hundreds of thousands of clones, roughly 94% of which appear only once. V is TRBV9 and J is TRBJ2-2; the D call may be TRBD1 or TRBD2 (6 bases each). This receptor was obtained from a human donor. What was sequenced was thymocytes. The CDR3 protein is CASSVATRGLWTGELFF. The CDR3 DNA reads TGTGCCAGCAGCGTAGCTACCCGGGGGCTGTGGACCGGGGAGCTGTTTTTT.